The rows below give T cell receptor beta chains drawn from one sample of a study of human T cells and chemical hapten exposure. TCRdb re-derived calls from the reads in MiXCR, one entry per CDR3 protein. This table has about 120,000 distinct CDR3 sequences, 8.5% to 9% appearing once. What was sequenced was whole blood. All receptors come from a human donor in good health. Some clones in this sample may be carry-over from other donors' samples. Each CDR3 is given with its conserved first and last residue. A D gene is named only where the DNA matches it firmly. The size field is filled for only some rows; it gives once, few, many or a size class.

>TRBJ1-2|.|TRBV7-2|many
TGTGCCAGCAGTTTGGACTTTATCGAAGGCTACACCTTC
CASSLDFIEGYTF
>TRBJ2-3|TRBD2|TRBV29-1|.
TGCAGCGTGGAACTCACAGCGGGGGATACGCAGTATTTT
CSVELTAGDTQYF
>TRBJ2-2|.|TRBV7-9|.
TGTGCCAGCAGCGGCGAGACTGGTTTCGGGGAGCTGTTTTTT
CASSGETGFGELFF
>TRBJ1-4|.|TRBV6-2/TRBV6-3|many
TGTGCCAGCAGACCCGACCCAAGGGCAACTAATGAAAAACTGTTTTTT
CASRPDPRATNEKLFF
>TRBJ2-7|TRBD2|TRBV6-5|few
TGTGCCAGCACCCCGGGGGAGGGGACCTACGAGCAGTACTTC
CASTPGEGTYEQYF
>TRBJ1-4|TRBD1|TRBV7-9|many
TGTGCCAGCAGCTTGGAGGGACAGGGGACTAATGAAAAACTGTTTTTT
CASSLEGQGTNEKLFF
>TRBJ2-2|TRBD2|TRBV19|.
TGTGCCAGTAGTGCCTTAGCGGGGGCAAACACCGGGGAGCTGTTTTTT
CASSALAGANTGELFF
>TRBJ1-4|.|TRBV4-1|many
TGCGCCAGCAGCCGGGACTCAGGCCGGGAAAAACTGTTTTTT
CASSRDSGREKLFF
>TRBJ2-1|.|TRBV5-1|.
TGCGCCAGCAGCTCCTCCGGGACACCCGCCTACAATGAGCAGTTCTTC
CASSSSGTPAYNEQFF
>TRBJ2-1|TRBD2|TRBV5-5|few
TGTGCCAGCAGCTTGTTCTTAGCGGGAGGTTCCGACAATGAGCAGTTCTTC
CASSLFLAGGSDNEQFF
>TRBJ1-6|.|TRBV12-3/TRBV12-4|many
TGTGCCAGCAGAGACCCTAAGTATAATTCACCCCTCCACTTT
CASRDPKYNSPLHF
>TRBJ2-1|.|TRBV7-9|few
TGTGCCAGCAGCCTGGTCGGGGGCGGCCATGGTGAGCAGTTCTTC
CASSLVGGGHGEQFF
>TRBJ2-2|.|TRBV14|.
TGTGCCAGCAGCCAAGGTCCGGGAAGGAGCGGGGAGCTGTTTTTT
CASSQGPGRSGELFF
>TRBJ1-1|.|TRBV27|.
TGTGCCAGCAGCCCTCCTGGCACTGAAGCTTTCTTT
CASSPPGTEAFF
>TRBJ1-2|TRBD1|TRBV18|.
TGTGCCAGCTCACCCTGGGGACAGGAGGTCACCTTC
CASSPWGQEVTF
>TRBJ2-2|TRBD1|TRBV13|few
TGTGCCAGCAGCAAAGACAGGGCGAACACCGGGGAGCTGTTTTTT
CASSKDRANTGELFF
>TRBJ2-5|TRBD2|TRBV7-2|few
TGTGCCAGCAGCTCTAGCGGGGGGTCGGTTGAGACCCAGTACTTC
CASSSSGGSVETQYF
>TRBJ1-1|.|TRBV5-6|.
TGTGCCAGCGAGTCGTTAGGGGGTCAGAGGAACACTGAAGCTTTCTTT
CASESLGGQRNTEAFF
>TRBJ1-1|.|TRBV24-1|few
TGTGCCACCAGTGATTTGTGCGGGGGGGGATTGAACACTGAAGCTTTCTTT
CATSDLCGGGLNTEAFF
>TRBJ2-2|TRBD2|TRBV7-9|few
TGTGCCAGCAGCTTCCGCGAGCGGGGGACCGGGGAGCTGTTTTTT
CASSFRERGTGELFF
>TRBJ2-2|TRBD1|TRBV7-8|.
TGTGCCAGCAGCTTTGCTGTAATGGACAGGGGCATTCCGAACACCGGGGAGCTGTTTTTT
CASSFAVMDRGIPNTGELFF
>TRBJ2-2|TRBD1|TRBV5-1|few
TGCGCCAGCAGCACTGGACAGGGCGTAGGTACCGGGGAGCTGTTTTTT
CASSTGQGVGTGELFF
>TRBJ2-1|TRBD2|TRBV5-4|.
TGTGCCAGCAGCTTTCGGCGGGAGGGCCCTAAGTACAATGAGCAGTTCTTC
CASSFRREGPKYNEQFF
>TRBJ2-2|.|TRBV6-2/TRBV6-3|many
TGTGCCAGCAGTCCAGGGGTGACCGGGGAGCTGTTTTTT
CASSPGVTGELFF
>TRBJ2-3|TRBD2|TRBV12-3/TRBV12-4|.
TGTGCCAGCTCCCGGGCGGGGGGCGTGACAGATACGCAGTATTTT
CASSRAGGVTDTQYF
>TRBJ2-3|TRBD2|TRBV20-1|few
TGCAGTGCTAGAGATCCACGGGCTAGCGGGAGCACAGATACGCAGTATTTT
CSARDPRASGSTDTQYF
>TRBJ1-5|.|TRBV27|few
TGTGCCAGCAGTTTAATTCGGGGGCGAGGCAATCAGCCCCAGCATTTT
CASSLIRGRGNQPQHF
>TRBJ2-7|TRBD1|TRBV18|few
TGTGCCAGCTCATCGACAGGGGTCTTTGACGAGCAGTACTTC
CASSSTGVFDEQYF
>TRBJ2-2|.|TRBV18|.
TGTGCCAGCTCACCATACGACACCGGGGAGCTGTTTTTT
CASSPYDTGELFF
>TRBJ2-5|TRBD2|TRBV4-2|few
TGTGCCAGCAGCCCGGGGGGGGTAAACCAAGAGACCCAGTACTTC
CASSPGGVNQETQYF
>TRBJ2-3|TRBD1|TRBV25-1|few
TGTGCCAGCAGTACAGGACAGGGGGCAGATACGCAGTATTTT
CASSTGQGADTQYF
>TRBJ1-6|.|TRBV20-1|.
TGCAGTGCCAGGCGGGGAGGCTCCTATAATTCACCCCTCCACTTT
CSARRGGSYNSPLHF
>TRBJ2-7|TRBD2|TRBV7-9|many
TGTGCCAGCAGCTCCTCTAGCGGGGGGCCTGCTGGCGAGCAGTACTTC
CASSSSSGGPAGEQYF
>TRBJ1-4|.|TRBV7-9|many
TGTGCCAGCAGCTCTGGGGGTCGCCGAGAAAAACTGTTTTTT
CASSSGGRREKLFF
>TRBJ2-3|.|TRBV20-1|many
TGCAGTGCTTCCGGACAGATTAGCACAGATACGCAGTATTTT
CSASGQISTDTQYF
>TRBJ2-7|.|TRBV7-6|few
TGTGCCAGCAGCTTGTCAGGGATGGGCGAGCAGTACTTC
CASSLSGMGEQYF
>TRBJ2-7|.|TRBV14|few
TGTGCCAGCAGCCAAGCCCAGACGCTACCCCTCTCCTACGAGCAGTACTTC
CASSQAQTLPLSYEQYF
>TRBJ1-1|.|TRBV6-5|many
TGTGCCAGCAGCCAGTACAGGGACACTGAAGCTTTCTTT
CASSQYRDTEAFF
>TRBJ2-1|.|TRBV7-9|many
TGTGCCAGCAGCTCCCAATCGCTCTCCTACAATGAGCAGTTCTTC
CASSSQSLSYNEQFF